The 5 T cell receptor beta chains below were found in one sample sequenced in a study of blood T cell repertoires in COVID-19. Some clones are missing from TCRdb's copy, which holds only in-frame ones; the method was immunoSEQ multiplex PCR. The sample holds fewer than 25,000 clones, 80% to 90% seen once. Sequenced sample: peripheral blood. The origin of the receptors is a human donor with active COVID-19. The donor label of this sample is uncertain.

On this clone itself: The junction shows a germline mismatch at one end, possibly a read error. The rearrangement links TRBV12-3 or TRBV12-4 to TRBJ1-1, with 12 positions matching TRBD1. This CDR3 spans 13 amino acids. The CDR3 loop is CASNLGQGADGVF. CDR3 in DNA: TGTGCCAGCAACCTGGGACAGGGGGCGGATGGGGTCTTT.

The CDR3 coding sequence is TGTGCCAGCAGCGCAAGGACTAGCGGGGGCCACAATGAGCAGTTCTTC. This encodes CASSARTSGGHNEQFF. The chain is built from TRBV7-2 and TRBJ2-1; 13 bases align to TRBD2. Germline values: CDR1 SGHTA, CDR2 FQGNSA. With 5 bases clipped from V and 5 bases from J, the junction kept 6 bases outside the gene matches. The CDR3 runs to 16 residues.

The table lists this clone with a count of one. J is TRBJ2-3 and V is TRBV6-1, with D tentatively TRBD2 (6 bases). The CDR3 spans 18 residues. V lost 0 bases and J 2 bases, leaving 18 bases between the germline ends. CDR1 is MNHNS, CDR2 SASEGT, per germline. DNA of the CDR3: TGTGCCAGCAGTGAAGCCACCCTTGCTCGGGGGTTCACAGATACGCAGTATTTT. Translated: CASSEATLARGFTDTQYF.

The V gene is TRBV6-1, the J gene TRBJ1-5; D unclear. The CDR3 consists of 14 residues. V was cut by 1 base and J by 9 bases, with 13 bases left in between. From germline, CDR1 is MNHNS and CDR2 SASEGT. CDR3 sequence (DNA): TGTGCCAGCAGTGAAGAACGGGTAACATTGCCCCAGCATTTT. Translated: CASSEERVTLPQHF.

The genes are TRBV7-2 and TRBJ2-2, with 12 bases lining up with TRBD2. With V trimmed by 5 bases and J by 5 bases, 3 bases remained unmatched. The germline CDR1 and CDR2 sequences are SGHTA and FQGNSA. This CDR3 spans 15 amino acids. Here the CDR3 reads CASSQLAGGTGELFF. The CDR3 DNA reads as TGTGCCAGCAGCCAACTAGCGGGAGGAACCGGGGAGCTGTTTTTT.